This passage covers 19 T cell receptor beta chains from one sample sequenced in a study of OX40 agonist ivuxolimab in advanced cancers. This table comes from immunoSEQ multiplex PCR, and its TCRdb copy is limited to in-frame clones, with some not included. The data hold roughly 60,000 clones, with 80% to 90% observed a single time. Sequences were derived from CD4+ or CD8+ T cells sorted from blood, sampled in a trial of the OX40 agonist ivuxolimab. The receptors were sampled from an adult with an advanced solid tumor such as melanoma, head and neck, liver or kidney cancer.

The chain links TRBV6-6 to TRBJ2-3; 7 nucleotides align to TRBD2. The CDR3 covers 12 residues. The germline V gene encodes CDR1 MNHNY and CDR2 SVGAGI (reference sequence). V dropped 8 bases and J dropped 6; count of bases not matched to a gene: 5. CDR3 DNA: TGTGCCAGCCTGAGGGAGGGGGATACGCAGTATTTT. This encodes CASLREGDTQYF.

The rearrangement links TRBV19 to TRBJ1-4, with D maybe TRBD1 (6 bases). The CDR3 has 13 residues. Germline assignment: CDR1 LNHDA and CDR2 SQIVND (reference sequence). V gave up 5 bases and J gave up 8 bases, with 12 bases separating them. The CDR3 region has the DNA TGTGCCAGTAGTCCGCAGGGGAGCGAAAAACTGTTTTTT. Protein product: CASSPQGSEKLFF.

CDR3 region: CASSFTRGNYGYTF. The CDR3 coding sequence is TGTGCCAGCAGCTTTACAAGAGGCAACTATGGCTACACCTTC. V and J are TRBV11-2 and TRBJ1-2; D gene ambiguous. The V and J ends lost 3 bases and 2 bases respectively, with 10 bases between them. The length of the CDR3 is 14 residues. CDR1 SGHAT and CDR2 FQNNGV come from the germline V gene.

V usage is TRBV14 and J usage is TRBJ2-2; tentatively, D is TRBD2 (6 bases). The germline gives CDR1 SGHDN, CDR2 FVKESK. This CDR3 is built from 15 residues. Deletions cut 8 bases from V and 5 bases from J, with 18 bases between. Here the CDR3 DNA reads TGTGCCAGCGCACTGAATAAGGAGGGGACCGGGGAGCTGTTTTTT. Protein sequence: CASALNKEGTGELFF.

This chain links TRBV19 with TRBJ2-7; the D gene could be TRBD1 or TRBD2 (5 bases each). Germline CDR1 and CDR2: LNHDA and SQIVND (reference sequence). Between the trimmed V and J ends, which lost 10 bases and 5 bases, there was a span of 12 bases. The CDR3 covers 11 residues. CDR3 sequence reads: CATTGGNEQYF. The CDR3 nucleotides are TGTGCCACCACAGGAGGCAACGAGCAGTACTTC. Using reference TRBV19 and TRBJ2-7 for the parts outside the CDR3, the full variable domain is DGGITQSPKYLFRKEGQNVTLSCEQNLNHDAMYWYRQDPGQGLRLIYYSQIVNDFQKGDIAEGYSVSREKKESFPLTVTSAQKNPTAFYLCATTGGNEQYFGPGTRLTVT.

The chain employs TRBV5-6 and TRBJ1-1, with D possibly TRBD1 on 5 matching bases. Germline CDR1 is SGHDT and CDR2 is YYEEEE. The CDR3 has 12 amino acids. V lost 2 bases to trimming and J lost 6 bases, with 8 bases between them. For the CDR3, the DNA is TGTGCCAGCAGCTTCTGGGGCTCTGAAGCTTTCTTT. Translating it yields CASSFWGSEAFF.

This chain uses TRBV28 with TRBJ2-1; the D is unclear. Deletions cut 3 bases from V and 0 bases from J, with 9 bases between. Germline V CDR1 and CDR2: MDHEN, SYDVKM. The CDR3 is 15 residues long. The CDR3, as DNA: TGTGCCAGCAGTTTTGGGTCAAGCTCCTACAATGAGCAGTTCTTC. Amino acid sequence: CASSFGSSSYNEQFF. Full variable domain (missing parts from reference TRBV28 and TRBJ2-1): DVKVTQSSRYLVKRTGEKVFLECVQDMDHENMFWYRQDPGLGLRLIYFSYDVKMKEKGDIPEGYSVSREKKERFSLILESASTNQTSMYLCASSFGSSSYNEQFFGPGTRLTVL.

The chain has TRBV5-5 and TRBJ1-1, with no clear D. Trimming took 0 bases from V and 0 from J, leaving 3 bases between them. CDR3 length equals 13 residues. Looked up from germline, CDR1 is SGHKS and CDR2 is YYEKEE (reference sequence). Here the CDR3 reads CASSLDVNTEAFF. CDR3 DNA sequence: TGTGCCAGCAGCTTGGATGTGAACACTGAAGCTTTCTTT.

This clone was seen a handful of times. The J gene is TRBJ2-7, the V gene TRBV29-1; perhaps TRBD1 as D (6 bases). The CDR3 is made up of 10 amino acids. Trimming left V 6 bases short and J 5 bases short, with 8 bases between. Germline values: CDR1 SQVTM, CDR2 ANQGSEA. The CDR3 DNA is TGCAGCGTACAGGGCCACGAGCAGTACTTC. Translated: CSVQGHEQYF.

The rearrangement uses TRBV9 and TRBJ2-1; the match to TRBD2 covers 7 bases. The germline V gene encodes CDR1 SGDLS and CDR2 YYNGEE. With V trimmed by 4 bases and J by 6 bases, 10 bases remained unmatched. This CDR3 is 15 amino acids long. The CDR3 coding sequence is TGTGCCAGCAGCCCCCCCAATAGCGGGTTCAATGAGCAGTTCTTC. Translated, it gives CASSPPNSGFNEQFF.

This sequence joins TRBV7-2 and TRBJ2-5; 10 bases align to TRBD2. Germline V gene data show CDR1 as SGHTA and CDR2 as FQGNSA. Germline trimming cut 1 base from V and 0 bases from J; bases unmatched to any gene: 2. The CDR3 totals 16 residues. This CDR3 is CASSLELAGYQETQYF. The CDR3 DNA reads TGTGCCAGCAGCTTAGAACTAGCGGGGTACCAAGAGACCCAGTACTTC.

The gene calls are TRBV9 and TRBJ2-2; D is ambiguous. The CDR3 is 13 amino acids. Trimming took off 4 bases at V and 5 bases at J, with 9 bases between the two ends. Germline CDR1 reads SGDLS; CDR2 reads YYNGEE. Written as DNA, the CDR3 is TGTGCCAGCAGCCCACGGTGGACCGGGGAGCTGTTTTTT. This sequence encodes CASSPRWTGELFF.

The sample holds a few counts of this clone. The CDR3 region is CASSPRDRNNSPLHF. In DNA form, the CDR3 reads TGTGCCAGCAGCCCTAGGGACAGAAATAATTCACCCCTCCACTTT. This chain connects TRBV7-2 to TRBJ1-6; 7 nucleotides line up with TRBD1. CDR1 is SGHTA, CDR2 FQGNSA, per germline. This CDR3 is 15 amino acids long. Germline trimming cut 5 bases from V and 5 bases from J; bases unmatched to any gene: 6. Full variable domain (rest looked up from reference TRBV7-2 and TRBJ1-6): GAGVSQSPSNKVTEKGKDVELRCDPISGHTALYWYRQSLGQGLEFLIYFQGNSAPDKSGLPSDRFSAERTGGSVSTLTIQRTQQEDSAVYLCASSPRDRNNSPLHFGNGTRLTVT.

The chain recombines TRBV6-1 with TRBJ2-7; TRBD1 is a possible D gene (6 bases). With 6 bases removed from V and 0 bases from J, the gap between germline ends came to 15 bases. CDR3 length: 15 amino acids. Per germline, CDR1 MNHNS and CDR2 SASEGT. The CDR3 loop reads CASSPTQGSSYEQYF. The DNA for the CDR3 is TGTGCCAGCAGCCCCACGCAGGGGAGCTCCTACGAGCAGTACTTC.

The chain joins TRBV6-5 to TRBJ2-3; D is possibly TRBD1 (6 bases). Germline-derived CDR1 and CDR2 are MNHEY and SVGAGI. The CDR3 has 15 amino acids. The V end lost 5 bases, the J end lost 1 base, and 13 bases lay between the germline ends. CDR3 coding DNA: TGTGCCAGCAGTCACCCGCGACAGGGCACAGATACGCAGTATTTT. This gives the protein CASSHPRQGTDTQYF.

The CDR3 DNA sequence: TGTGCCAGCAGCTTCGATCTGGGGACTAGCTGGTCGCAGTATTTT. Translation gives CASSFDLGTSWSQYF. The rearrangement joins TRBV7-9 to TRBJ2-3; 9 bases line up with TRBD2. J lost 10 bases, V lost 3 bases, and 11 bases had no gene match. The V gene's germline CDR1 is SEHNR and CDR2 FQNEAQ (reference sequence). The length of the CDR3 is 15 residues.

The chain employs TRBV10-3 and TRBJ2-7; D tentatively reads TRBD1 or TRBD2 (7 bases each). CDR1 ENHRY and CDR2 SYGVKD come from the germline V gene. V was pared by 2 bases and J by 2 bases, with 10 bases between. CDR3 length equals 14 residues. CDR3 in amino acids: CAISEPGGAYEQYF. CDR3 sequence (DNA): TGTGCCATCAGTGAGCCAGGGGGGGCCTACGAGCAGTACTTC.

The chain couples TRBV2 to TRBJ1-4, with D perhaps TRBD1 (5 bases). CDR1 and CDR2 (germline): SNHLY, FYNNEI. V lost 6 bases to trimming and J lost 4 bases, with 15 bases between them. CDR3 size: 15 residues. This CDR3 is CASRNAGRDNEKLFF. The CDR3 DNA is TGTGCCAGCAGGAACGCAGGGAGAGATAATGAAAAACTGTTTTTT. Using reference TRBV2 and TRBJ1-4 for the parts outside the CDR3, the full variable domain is EPEVTQTPSHQVTQMGQEVILRCVPISNHLYFYWYRQILGQKVEFLVSFYNNEISEKSEIFDDQFSVERPDGSNFTLKIRSTKLEDSAMYFCASRNAGRDNEKLFFGSGTQLSVL.

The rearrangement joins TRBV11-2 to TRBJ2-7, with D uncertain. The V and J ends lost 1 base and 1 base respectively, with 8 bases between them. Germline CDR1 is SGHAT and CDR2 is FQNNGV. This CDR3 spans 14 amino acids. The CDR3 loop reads CASSLARGSYEQYF. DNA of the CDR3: TGTGCCAGCAGCTTAGCGCGCGGATCCTACGAGCAGTACTTC. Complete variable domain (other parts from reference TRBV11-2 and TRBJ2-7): EAGVAQSPRYKIIEKRQSVAFWCNPISGHATLYWYQQILGQGPKLLIQFQNNGVVDDSQLPKDRFSAERLKGVDSTLKIQPAKLEDSAVYLCASSLARGSYEQYFGPGTRLTVT.